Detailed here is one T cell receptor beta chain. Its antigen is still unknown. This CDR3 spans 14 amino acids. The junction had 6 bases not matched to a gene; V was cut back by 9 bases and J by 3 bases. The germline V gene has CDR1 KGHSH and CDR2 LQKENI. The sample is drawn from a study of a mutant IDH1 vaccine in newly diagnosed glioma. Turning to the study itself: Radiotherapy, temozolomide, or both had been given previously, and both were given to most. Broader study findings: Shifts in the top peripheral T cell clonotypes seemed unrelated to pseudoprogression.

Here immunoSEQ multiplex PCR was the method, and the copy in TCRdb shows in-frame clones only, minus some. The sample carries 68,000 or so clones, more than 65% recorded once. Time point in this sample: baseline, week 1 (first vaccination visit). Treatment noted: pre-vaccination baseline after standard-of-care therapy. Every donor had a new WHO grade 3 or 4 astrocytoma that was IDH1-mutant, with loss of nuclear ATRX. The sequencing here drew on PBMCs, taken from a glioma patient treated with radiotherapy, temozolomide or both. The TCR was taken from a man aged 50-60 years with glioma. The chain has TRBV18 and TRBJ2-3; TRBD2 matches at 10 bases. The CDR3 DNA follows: TGTGCCAGTACGACTAGCGGGCATACAGATACGCAGTATTTT. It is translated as CASTTSGHTDTQYF.